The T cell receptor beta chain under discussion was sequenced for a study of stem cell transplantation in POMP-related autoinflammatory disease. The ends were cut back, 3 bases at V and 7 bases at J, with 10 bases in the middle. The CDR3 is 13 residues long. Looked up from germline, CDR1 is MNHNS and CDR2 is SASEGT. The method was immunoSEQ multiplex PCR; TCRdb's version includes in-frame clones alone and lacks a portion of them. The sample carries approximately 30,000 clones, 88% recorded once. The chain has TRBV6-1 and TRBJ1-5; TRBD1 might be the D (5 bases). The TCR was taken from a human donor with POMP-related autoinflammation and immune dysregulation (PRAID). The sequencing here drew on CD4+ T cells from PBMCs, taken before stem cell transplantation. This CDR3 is CASSERGRQPQHF. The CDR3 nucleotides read TGTGCCAGCAGTGAGAGGGGACGCCAGCCCCAGCATTTT.